One and the same sample provided the 22 T cell receptor beta chains below, sequenced in a study of tumor-infiltrating lymphocytes in primary liver carcinoma. Researchers drew blood RNA from unsorted whole blood and extracted germline DNA as well. The template, around 520 ng total RNA, yielded TCR beta cDNA made with a constant-region primer. Three nested multiplex PCR rounds, a slightly modified ARM-PCR method, built the TCR beta libraries. Two initial PCR rounds of around 9 cycles each paired TRBV1-TRBV30 forward primers with a C-beta reverse primer. TCRdb re-called the multiplex PCR reads with MiXCR, one entry per CDR3 protein. The table records over 250,000 distinct CDR3 sequences, nearly 60% of them present only once. Sequencing was performed on peripheral blood. The receptors stem from a young woman with primary liver carcinoma and hepatitis B virus infection.

The chain combines TRBV5-4 with TRBJ1-1; no reliable D call. This CDR3 is built from 11 residues. The germline V gene encodes CDR1 SGHNT and CDR2 YYREEE (reference sequence). The V end was cut by 2 bases, the J end by 5 bases, with 4 bases between. The chain's CDR3 is CASSFRTEAFF. CDR3 nucleotide sequence: TGTGCCAGCAGCTTCCGTACTGAAGCTTTCTTT.

Concerning this clonotype itself: A read error may explain this, as a much larger clone is one base away. The CDR3 end shows no conserved phenylalanine or tryptophan, and so a read error is likely. This chain links TRBV6-5 with TRBJ2-1; 12 bases map to TRBD2. The CDR3 extends over 17 amino acids. V lost 0 bases and J lost 2; bases outside the gene matches: 2. The germline V gene encodes CDR1 MNHEY and CDR2 SVGAGI. The CDR3 loop reads CASSYSLAGGTYNEQFL. DNA for the CDR3: TGTGCCAGCAGTTACTCTCTAGCGGGAGGGACCTACAATGAGCAGTTCTTA.

The chain employs TRBV6-1 and TRBJ2-2; unclear D gene. Trimming removed 7 bases from V and 0 bases from J, with 12 bases in between. In germline, CDR1 is MNHNS, CDR2 SASEGT. The CDR3 extends over 15 amino acids. The CDR3 nucleotides read TGTGCCAGCAAGGTCGCCAGATCGAACACCGGGGAGCTGTTTTTT. This translates into CASKVARSNTGELFF.

In its sample, this clonotype was seen a few times. The chain has TRBV12-3 or TRBV12-4 and TRBJ2-2; D remains ambiguous. V was pared by 6 bases and J by 2 bases, with 10 bases between. The CDR3 runs 14 residues. The CDR3 reads CASRPGHNTGELFF. The CDR3 DNA is TGTGCCAGCAGGCCGGGCCATAACACCGGGGAGCTGTTTTTT.

The genes are TRBV11-1 and TRBJ2-1, with 10 bases identical to TRBD2. Looked up from germline, CDR1 is SGHAT and CDR2 is FQDESV (reference sequence). The CDR3 has 16 amino acids. V gave up 6 bases and J gave up 3 bases; unmatched junction bases: 8. The CDR3 spells CASRLSRTSGYNEQFF. As DNA, the CDR3 is TGTGCCAGCAGGTTGTCTAGGACTAGCGGCTACAATGAGCAGTTCTTC. Full variable domain (outside the CDR3, taken from reference TRBV11-1 and TRBJ2-1): EAEVAQSPRYKITEKSQAVAFWCDPISGHATLYWYRQILGQGPELLVQFQDESVVDDSQLPKDRFSAERLKGVDSTLKIQPAELGDSAMYLCASRLSRTSGYNEQFFGPGTRLTVL.

This clonotype has just one count. A read error is possible here, since a much larger clone lies one base away. The chain recombines TRBV29-1 with TRBJ2-3; D tentatively fits TRBD1 or TRBD2 (6 bases each). The CDR3 extends over 17 amino acids. In germline, CDR1 is SQVTM, CDR2 ANQGSEA. CDR3 bases: TGCAGCGCCGCCATGGGGGGCAGGCCGACGGAGGGCGATAGGCAGTATTTT. It codes for CSAAMGGRPTEGDRQYF.

The chain joins TRBV13 to TRBJ2-7; 9 bases agree with TRBD1. CDR3 length: 14 amino acids. From germline, CDR1 is PRHDT and CDR2 FYEKMQ (reference sequence). Trimming removed 4 bases from V and 1 base from J; junction bases left unmatched: 2. CDR3 amino acids: CASSSDRGSYEQYF. The CDR3 DNA sequence: TGTGCCAGCAGCTCCGACAGGGGGTCCTACGAGCAGTACTTC.

The count of this clonotype is one. The chain uses TRBV5-1 and TRBJ2-1; TRBD2 agrees at 10 bases. CDR1 is SGHRS and CDR2 is YFSETQ in the germline V gene. Unmatched junction bases numbered 7, after V lost 4 bases and J lost 6 bases. There are 15 residues in the CDR3. In nucleotides, the CDR3 is TGCGCCAGCAGCGCCACTAGCGGGACCGTCAATGAGCAGTTCTTC. This gives the protein CASSATSGTVNEQFF.

For this clonotype: The junction departs from the called germline gene at one end, perhaps through a read error. This chain uses TRBV11-2 with TRBJ2-1, with a possible D match to TRBD1 (5 bases). Germline V lookup: CDR1 SGHAT, CDR2 FQNNGV. This CDR3 has 16 amino acids. CDR3 amino acids: CASGFQGYFSYIEQFF. The CDR3 DNA follows: TGTGCCAGCGGCTTTCAGGGCTACTTCTCCTACATTGAGCAGTTCTTC.

The V call is TRBV11-3, the J call TRBJ1-1; 10 bases are a match to TRBD1. Unmatched junction bases numbered 6, after V lost 7 bases and J lost 4 bases. CDR3 length: 14 amino acids. Germline assignment: CDR1 SGHNT and CDR2 YENEEA. The CDR3 here is CASTGQGVRTEAFF. CDR3 in DNA: TGTGCCAGCACCGGACAGGGGGTCCGCACTGAAGCTTTCTTT.

This rearrangement joins TRBV7-2 to TRBJ2-3, with D tentatively TRBD2 (6 bases). Trimming pared 4 bases from V and 4 bases from J, leaving 9 bases between. Germline V gene sequence: CDR1 SGHTA, CDR2 FQGNSA. The CDR3 loop spans 13 amino acids. The CDR3 here is CASSSRLADTQYF. The CDR3 DNA follows: TGTGCCAGCAGCTCCCGACTAGCAGATACGCAGTATTTT.

V is TRBV28 and J is TRBJ2-6, with D hard to call. The ends were cut back, 3 bases at V and 7 bases at J, with 7 bases in the middle. CDR1 is MDHEN, CDR2 SYDVKM, per germline. This CDR3 region has 13 residues. The CDR3 DNA is TGTGCCAGCAGTTTGGGCCAAGCCAACGTCCTGACTTTC. This gives the protein CASSLGQANVLTF.

In its sample, this clonotype was seen many times. The V gene is TRBV4-2, the J gene TRBJ2-1, with 9 nucleotides matching TRBD1. The germline V gene encodes CDR1 LGHNA and CDR2 YNFKEQ. There are 15 residues in the CDR3. V was clipped by 6 bases and J by 7 bases; unmatched bases: 10. CDR3 sequence: CASSPPGQGRNEQFF. The CDR3 DNA reads TGTGCCAGCAGTCCCCCGGGACAGGGTCGGAATGAGCAGTTCTTC.

Note on this clonotype: With a much larger clone just one base away, this may be a read error. CDR3 sequence: CSVDRSDMQYF. CDR3 bases: TGCAGCGTCGATCGTTCAGATATGCAGTATTTT. This chain joins TRBV29-1 and TRBJ2-3; D call uncertain. Germline values: CDR1 SQVTM, CDR2 ANQGSEA. The CDR3 has 11 amino acids.

Points on this clonotype: This could be a read error, since a much larger clone is one nucleotide away. The chain recombines TRBV4-3 with TRBJ2-3; D is unclear. The CDR3 sequence is 15 residues long. CDR1 is LGHNA and CDR2 is YSLEER in the germline V gene. Deletions cut 1 base from V and 0 bases from J, with 8 bases between. The CDR3 reads CASSQGWLSTDTQYF. The CDR3 nucleotides read TGCGCCAGCAGCCAAGGGTGGCTAAGCACAGATACGCAGTATTTT.

Comment on this clonotype: Compared with germline, one end of the junction differs, possibly owing to a read error. V and J are TRBV12-3 or TRBV12-4 and TRBJ1-1; D is possibly TRBD1 (6 bases). The CDR3 has 13 residues. The CDR3 nucleotides are TGTGCCAACAGTTGGACAGAGAACACTGAAGCTTTCTTT. It is translated as CANSWTENTEAFF.

This clonotype was picked up a small number of times. This rearrangement joins TRBV12-3 or TRBV12-4 to TRBJ2-1; D is unresolved. The CDR3 sequence is 11 residues long. With 3 bases removed from V and 9 bases from J, the gap between germline ends came to 6 bases. In nucleotides, the CDR3 is TGTGCCAGCAGTTTTACGGGTGAGCAGTTCTTC. Its protein product is CASSFTGEQFF.

In the case of this clonotype: The junction and the germline gene differ at one end; a read error may be behind it. The chain uses TRBV11-2 and TRBJ2-1, with 8 bases identical to TRBD2. In germline, CDR1 is SGHAT, CDR2 FQNNGV. This CDR3 is built from 16 residues. The CDR3 sequence is CASSLVVGVAGHSPFF. DNA for the CDR3: TGTGCCAGCAGCTTAGTGGTAGGAGTAGCGGGACATAGCCCGTTCTTT.

This clonotype was counted ten times or more. This chain connects TRBV29-1 to TRBJ2-5; the D is unclear. V lost 6 bases, J lost 5 bases, and 16 bases lay in between. The CDR3 runs to 13 residues. Per germline, CDR1 SQVTM and CDR2 ANQGSEA. CDR3 in DNA: TGCAGCGTGACCATCCCGGGTGTGGAGACCCAGTACTTC. It encodes CSVTIPGVETQYF. Full variable domain (missing parts from reference TRBV29-1 and TRBJ2-5): SAVISQKPSRDICQRGTSLTIQCQVDSQVTMMFWYRQQPGQSLTLIATANQGSEATYESGFVIDKFPISRPNLTFSTLTVSNMSPEDSSIYLCSVTIPGVETQYFGPGTRLLVL.

This sequence joins TRBV25-1 and TRBJ2-7; 7 bases line up with TRBD1. The V and J ends lost 6 bases and 3 bases, in that order; junction bases with no gene match: 11. The germline gives CDR1 MGHDK, CDR2 SYGVNS. The CDR3 is 15 residues long. The CDR3 here is CASSHGATGIYEQYF. DNA of the CDR3: TGTGCCAGCAGCCATGGGGCGACAGGGATCTACGAGCAGTACTTC.

This chain connects TRBV5-1 to TRBJ2-1; D remains ambiguous. The CDR3 is made up of 14 amino acids. The ends were cut back, 0 bases at V and 11 bases at J, with 15 bases in the middle. Germline CDR1 reads SGHRS; CDR2 reads YFSETQ. CDR3 in DNA: TGCGCCAGCAGCTTGGTTGCTGAATTGGATCAGCAGTTCTTC. Protein sequence: CASSLVAELDQQFF.

This clonotype was recorded a few times. A read error is possible here, since a much larger clone lies one base away. This likely comes from a read error, as the CDR3 has no conserved phenylalanine or tryptophan at its end. V is TRBV11-3 and J is TRBJ2-5; 14 bases are a match to TRBD2. Germline V CDR1 and CDR2: SGHNT, YENEEA. There are 15 residues in the CDR3. V was clipped by 3 bases and J by 5 bases; unmatched bases: 2. The CDR3 DNA reads TGTGCCAGCAGCTTGGGACTAGCGGGAGTTGAGACCCAGTACCTC. Protein: CASSLGLAGVETQYL.